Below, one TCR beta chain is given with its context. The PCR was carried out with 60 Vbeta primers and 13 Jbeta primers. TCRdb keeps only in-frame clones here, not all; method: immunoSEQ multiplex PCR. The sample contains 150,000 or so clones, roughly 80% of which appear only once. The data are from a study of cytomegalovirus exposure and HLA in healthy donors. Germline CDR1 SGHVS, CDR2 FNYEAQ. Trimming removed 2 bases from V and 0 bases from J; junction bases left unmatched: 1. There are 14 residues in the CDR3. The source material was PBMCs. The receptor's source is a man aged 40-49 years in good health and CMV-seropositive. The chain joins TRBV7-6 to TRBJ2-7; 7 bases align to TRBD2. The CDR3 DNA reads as TGTGCCAGCAGCTTACTAGCGGCCTCCTACGAGCAGTACTTC. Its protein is CASSLLAASYEQYF.